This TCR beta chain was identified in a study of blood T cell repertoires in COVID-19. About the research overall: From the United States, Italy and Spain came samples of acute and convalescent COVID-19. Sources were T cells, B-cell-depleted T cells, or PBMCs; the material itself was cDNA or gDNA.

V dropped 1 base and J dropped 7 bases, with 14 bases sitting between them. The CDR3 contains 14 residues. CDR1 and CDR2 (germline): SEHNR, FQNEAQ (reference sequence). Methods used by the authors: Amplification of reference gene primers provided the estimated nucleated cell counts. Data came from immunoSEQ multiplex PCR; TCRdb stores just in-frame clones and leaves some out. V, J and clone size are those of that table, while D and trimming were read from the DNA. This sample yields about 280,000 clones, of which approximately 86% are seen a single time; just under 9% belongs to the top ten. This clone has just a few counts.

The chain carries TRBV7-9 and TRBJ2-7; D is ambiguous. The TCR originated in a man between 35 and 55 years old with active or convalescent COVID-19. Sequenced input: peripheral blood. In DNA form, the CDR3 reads TGTGCCAGCAGCTTAGTGGTAGATTCATGGGAGCAGTACTTC. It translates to CASSLVVDSWEQYF.